These T cell receptor beta chains were read from a single sample in a study of T-cell memory formation after mild COVID-19. TCRdb reanalysed the 5' RACE reads using MiXCR and keeps one entry per CDR3 protein. The table lists about 45,000 distinct CDR3 sequences, 6% to 8% of them singletons. The material sequenced was PBMCs or a T cell subset sorted from them (not recorded which). Every receptor here comes from a man aged 18 to 35 who had mild COVID-19 (a few samples of this study predate the infection). Cell type and time point are not known. Both conserved end residues are part of each CDR3. The D gene is left open where the match is weak. Only part of the rows carry a size: once, few, many, or a class if the clone is expanded.

clone_size,j_call,d_call,cdr3_length,v_call,cdr3_aa,cdr3_nt
NA,TRBJ2-1,TRBD2,13,TRBV6-2/TRBV6-3,CASMASGYNEQFF,TGTGCCAGCATGGCTAGCGGTTACAATGAGCAGTTCTTC
few,TRBJ2-5,NA,13,TRBV18,CASSPDGQETQYF,TGTGCCAGCTCTCCAGACGGCCAAGAGACCCAGTACTTC
many,TRBJ2-3,NA,14,TRBV7-2,CASSSRTGTDTQYF,TGTGCCAGCAGCTCGCGGACGGGCACAGATACGCAGTATTTT
few,TRBJ1-6,NA,12,TRBV7-9,CASSTDVDPLHF,TGTGCCAGCAGCACGGACGTCGATCCCCTCCACTTT
few,TRBJ2-2,TRBD1,14,TRBV5-4,CASSYGQGAGELFF,TGTGCCAGCAGCTACGGACAGGGTGCCGGGGAGCTGTTTTTT
NA,TRBJ1-5,TRBD1,13,TRBV25-1,CASRGQGPQPQHF,TGTGCCAGCAGAGGACAGGGGCCTCAGCCCCAGCATTTT
NA,TRBJ2-7,NA,13,TRBV5-1,CASSLDTAYEQYF,TGCGCCAGCAGCTTGGATACAGCCTACGAGCAGTACTTC
few,TRBJ2-1,NA,17,TRBV7-2,CASSLRTGTSIGGEQFF,TGTGCCAGCAGCTTAAGGACCGGGACATCAATCGGGGGTGAGCAGTTCTTC
few,TRBJ1-4,NA,15,TRBV20-1,CSAARGARVREKLFF,TGCAGTGCTGCGAGGGGGGCGCGGGTGCGCGAAAAACTGTTTTTT
few,TRBJ2-5,NA,14,TRBV6-5,CASSYSTGWETQYF,TGTGCCAGCAGTTACTCGACAGGTTGGGAGACCCAGTACTTC
once,TRBJ1-2,NA,18,TRBV11-2,CASSSLGRTVSANYGYTF,TGTGCCAGCAGCTCCCTAGGACGCACAGTCTCAGCTAACTATGGCTACACCTTC
few,TRBJ1-2,NA,14,TRBV6-6,CASSYSGQSYGYTF,TGTGCCAGCAGTTACTCGGGGCAGTCCTATGGCTACACCTTC
few,TRBJ1-1,TRBD1,14,TRBV10-3,CAISRGTVNTEAFF,TGTGCCATCAGCCGCGGGACAGTGAACACTGAAGCTTTCTTT
few,TRBJ2-1,TRBD1,15,TRBV20-1,CSVPLQGGTDNEQFF,TGCAGTGTCCCCCTCCAAGGGGGCACGGACAATGAGCAGTTCTTC
NA,TRBJ2-2,NA,16,TRBV4-1,CASSQDGDGRAGELFF,TGCGCCAGCAGCCAAGATGGGGACGGACGGGCCGGGGAGCTGTTTTTT
few,TRBJ1-5,TRBD1,17,TRBV5-1,CASTPARGTGNNQPQHF,TGCGCCAGCACTCCTGCCAGGGGGACAGGAAACAATCAGCCCCAGCATTTT
few,TRBJ2-5,NA,12,TRBV5-1,CASIDTQETQYF,TGCGCCAGCATTGATACGCAAGAGACCCAGTACTTC
few,TRBJ2-1,NA,14,TRBV5-1,CASSIATVRDEQFF,TGCGCCAGCAGCATAGCGACTGTCAGGGATGAGCAGTTCTTC
few,TRBJ2-7,TRBD2,15,TRBV18,CASSLTSGGAHEQYF,TGTGCCAGCTCACTAACTAGCGGGGGGGCCCACGAGCAGTACTTC
NA,TRBJ2-2,NA,14,TRBV10-1,CASSPSVNTGELFF,TGCGCCAGCAGCCCTAGCGTAAACACCGGGGAGCTGTTTTTT
few,TRBJ2-1,TRBD2,14,TRBV7-9,CASDLGREVNEQFF,TGTGCCAGCGATTTGGGACGGGAGGTCAATGAGCAGTTCTTC
NA,TRBJ1-2,NA,13,TRBV24-1,CATSDFTGKGYTF,TGTGCCACCAGTGATTTTACAGGGAAGGGCTACACCTTC
few,TRBJ2-3,NA,14,TRBV24-1,CATKGAGSTDTQYF,TGTGCCACTAAAGGGGCGGGGAGCACAGATACGCAGTATTTT
many,TRBJ1-5,NA,12,TRBV20-1,CSALEGLQPQHF,TGCAGTGCGCTAGAGGGGCTTCAGCCCCAGCATTTT
NA,TRBJ1-1,NA,15,TRBV7-8,CASSFVSTLNTEAFF,TGTGCCAGCAGCTTTGTTTCGACACTGAACACTGAAGCTTTCTTT
few,TRBJ1-1,TRBD1,14,TRBV2,CASKVDRGDTEAFF,TGTGCCAGCAAGGTGGACAGGGGAGACACTGAAGCTTTCTTT
many,TRBJ2-7,NA,12,TRBV6-2/TRBV6-3,CASGEGDYEQYF,TGTGCCAGCGGAGAAGGAGACTACGAGCAGTACTTC
NA,TRBJ2-6,TRBD2,19,TRBV6-5,CASRPLYSGGTSGANVLTF,TGTGCCAGCAGGCCACTTTATAGCGGGGGCACCTCTGGGGCCAACGTCCTGACTTTC
many,TRBJ2-2,NA,14,TRBV7-2,CASSPRLNTGELFF,TGTGCCAGCAGCCCGCGACTAAACACCGGGGAGCTGTTTTTT
few,TRBJ1-6,NA,15,TRBV5-1,CASSLVEDLNSPLHF,TGCGCCAGCAGCTTGGTAGAAGACCTAAATTCACCCCTCCACTTT